The clone carrying this TCR beta chain was found a few times. Its antigen remains unknown. This sample was included in a study of T cell repertoires in cytomegalovirus infection. Study as a whole: Public TCR beta signatures were indicative of both CMV infection and a matching HLA type. Study findings and constraints: Clonotypes of TCR beta that were HLA-C-restricted and CMV-specific dominated the ex vivo response.

Using its own MiXCR run on the reads, TCRdb lists one record per CDR3 protein. The table shows roughly 720,000 distinct CDR3 sequences, with 35% to 40% occurring only once. The germline V gene has CDR1 SGHDT and CDR2 YYEEEE. V lost 2 bases to trimming and J lost 1 base, with 15 bases between them. This CDR3 is built from 16 residues. Material for sequencing was PBMCs. The rearrangement joins TRBV5-6 to TRBJ1-1; perhaps TRBD1 as D (6 bases). The source of this sequence is a human donor in good health (CMV status not recorded). Some clones in this sample may be carry-over from other donors' samples. CDR3 in amino acids: CASSFPPGASNTEAFF. The CDR3 bases are TGTGCCAGCAGCTTCCCCCCAGGGGCTTCGAACACTGAAGCTTTCTTT.